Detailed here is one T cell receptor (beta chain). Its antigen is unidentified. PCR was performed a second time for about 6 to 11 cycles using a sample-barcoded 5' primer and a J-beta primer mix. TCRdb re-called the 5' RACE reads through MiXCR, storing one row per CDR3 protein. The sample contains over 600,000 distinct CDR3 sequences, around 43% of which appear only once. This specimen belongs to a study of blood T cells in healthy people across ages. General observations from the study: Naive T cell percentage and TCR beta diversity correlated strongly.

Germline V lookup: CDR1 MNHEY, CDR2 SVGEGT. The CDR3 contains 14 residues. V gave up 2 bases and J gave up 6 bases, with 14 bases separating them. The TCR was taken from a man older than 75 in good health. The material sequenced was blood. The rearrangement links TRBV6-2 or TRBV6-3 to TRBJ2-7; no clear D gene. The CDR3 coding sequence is TGTGCCAGCAGTTACGGCAGGATGGTTGGCGAGCAGTACTTC. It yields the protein CASSYGRMVGEQYF.